The 32 T cell receptor beta chains below come from one sample, sequenced in a study of identical twins. MiXCR, run by TCRdb on the 5' RACE reads, gives a single entry per CDR3 protein. The sample has about 690,000 distinct CDR3 sequences; 6.1% are singletons. The sequenced sample consisted of naive T cells sorted from blood. Receptors originate from a man aged 18 to 30 in good health.

This clonotype has a count of ten or more. The gene calls are TRBV12-3 or TRBV12-4 and TRBJ2-7; TRBD2 agrees at 7 bases. The length of the CDR3 is 13 residues. Trimming removed 1 base from V and 6 bases from J; junction bases left unmatched: 3. This CDR3 reads CASSLVLAGEQYF. Here the CDR3 DNA reads TGTGCCAGCAGTTTAGTATTAGCGGGCGAGCAGTACTTC.

There are a few counts of this clonotype. The CDR3 protein is CASRPGELFF. The CDR3 DNA reads TGTGCCAGCAGGCCCGGGGAGCTGTTTTTT. The chain combines TRBV2 with TRBJ2-2; D gene unclear. The CDR3 loop spans 10 amino acids. Germline CDR1 and CDR2: SNHLY and FYNNEI. Between the trimmed V and J ends, which lost 6 bases and 6 bases, there was a span of 2 bases.

This clonotype was recorded many times. The chain carries TRBV12-3 or TRBV12-4 and TRBJ2-7; 11 bases are a match to TRBD1. This CDR3 spans 17 amino acids. V lost 5 bases and J lost 4; bases outside the gene matches: 13. The CDR3 sequence: CASSEESSGQGEYEQYV. The DNA of the CDR3 is TGTGCCAGCAGTGAAGAGTCATCGGGACAGGGGGAATACGAGCAGTACGTC.

This clonotype was counted only a few times. The chain recombines TRBV20-1 with TRBJ2-5; 9 positions agree with TRBD1. The V and J ends lost 6 bases and 5 bases, in that order; junction bases with no gene match: 7. The CDR3 is made up of 13 amino acids. The germline CDR1 and CDR2 sequences are DFQATT and SNEGSKA (reference sequence). The CDR3 spells CSARQGVVETQYF. Here the CDR3 DNA reads TGCAGTGCGCGACAGGGGGTCGTTGAGACCCAGTACTTC.

This clonotype was observed many times. The chain couples TRBV9 to TRBJ2-2, with D unclear. This CDR3 is 15 amino acids long. Trimming stripped 4 bases from V and 2 bases from J, with 12 bases between. Germline CDR1 and CDR2: SGDLS and YYNGEE. The CDR3 reads CASSPYGANTGELFF. CDR3 coding DNA: TGTGCCAGCAGCCCGTATGGAGCCAACACCGGGGAGCTGTTTTTT.

Only one count was recorded for this clonotype. The rearrangement joins TRBV6-2 or TRBV6-3 to TRBJ2-1; 9 bases align to TRBD2. V shed 1 base and J 2 bases; nucleotides not matched to a gene: 6. CDR3 size: 17 residues. Germline values: CDR1 MNHEY, CDR2 SVGEGT. The CDR3 loop reads CASSYLSSGTTYNEQFF. CDR3 DNA sequence: TGTGCCAGCAGTTACTTATCTAGCGGGACTACCTACAATGAGCAGTTCTTC.

In this sample, this clonotype turned up many times. This chain uses TRBV28 with TRBJ2-7, with D unclear. Germline-derived CDR1 and CDR2 are MDHEN and SYDVKM. V was trimmed by 3 bases and J by 0 bases, leaving 9 bases between them. The CDR3 is 14 amino acids. CDR3 in amino acids: CASSLGTSSYEQYF. The CDR3 nucleotides read TGTGCCAGCAGTTTGGGCACCAGCTCCTACGAGCAGTACTTC. The entire variable domain, with the rest obtained from reference TRBV28 and TRBJ2-7, is as follows: DVKVTQSSRYLVKRTGEKVFLECVQDMDHENMFWYRQDPGLGLRLIYFSYDVKMKEKGDIPEGYSVSREKKERFSLILESASTNQTSMYLCASSLGTSSYEQYFGPGTRLTVT.

This clonotype has ten or more counts. V usage is TRBV29-1 and J usage is TRBJ1-1; no firm D call. The germline CDR1 and CDR2 sequences are SQVTM and ANQGSEA. Trimming left V 5 bases short and J 8 bases short, with 6 bases between. There are 9 residues in the CDR3. The CDR3 DNA sequence: TGCAGCGTTCATCAAGAAGCTTTCTTT. Its translation is CSVHQEAFF.

This rearrangement joins TRBV4-1 to TRBJ1-4, with D tentatively TRBD1 (6 bases). The germline CDR1 and CDR2 sequences are MGHRA and YSYEKL. Deletions cut 5 bases from V and 5 bases from J, with 12 bases between. CDR3 length equals 14 residues. The CDR3: CASSDRSGNEKLFF. In nucleotides, the CDR3 is TGCGCCAGCAGCGACAGGTCTGGGAATGAAAAACTGTTTTTT.

This clonotype has at least ten counts. The chain is built from TRBV7-6 and TRBJ2-1, with D perhaps assigned TRBD1 or TRBD2 (5 bases each). The CDR3 has 12 amino acids. In germline, CDR1 is SGHVS, CDR2 FNYEAQ. V was trimmed by 1 base and J by 8 bases, leaving 6 bases between them. In DNA, the CDR3 is TGTGCCAGCAGCTTAGGGGGACATGAGCAGTTCTTC. Its translation is CASSLGGHEQFF.

This clonotype was observed many times. This chain joins TRBV12-3 or TRBV12-4 and TRBJ2-1; TRBD2 is a possible D gene (7 bases). The V gene lost 7 bases and the J gene lost 15 bases, with 22 bases spanning the gap. The CDR3 length is 13 residues. The CDR3 nucleotides read TGTGCCAGCACTCCTAAGGGGGGGTGGGAGACGTTCTTC. It specifies CASTPKGGWETFF.

This clonotype was seen at least ten times. This chain links TRBV20-1 with TRBJ2-5, with no clear D. The CDR3 has 14 residues. The V end lost 1 base, the J end lost 2 bases, and 11 bases lay between the germline ends. Germline-derived CDR1 and CDR2 are DFQATT and SNEGSKA (reference sequence). In DNA, the CDR3 is TGCAGTGCTAGAGTCCGAGCATTTCAAGAGACCCAGTACTTC. Its translation: CSARVRAFQETQYF.

This clonotype was observed a handful of times. This chain uses TRBV5-6 with TRBJ2-3, with D unclear. V was pared by 6 bases and J by 6 bases, with 17 bases between. Germline loops: CDR1 SGHDT, CDR2 YYEEEE. The CDR3 spans 14 residues. CDR3 loop: CASTPDTSPDTQYF. The CDR3 nucleotides read TGTGCCAGCACCCCGGATACCAGCCCGGATACGCAGTATTTT.

This clonotype was detected ten times or more. Here the CDR3 DNA reads TGTGCCAGCAGCTTAGATGTGGCCCCGGGGGCGCACAATGAGCAGTTCTTC. Its translation: CASSLDVAPGAHNEQFF. The V and J genes are TRBV7-8 and TRBJ2-1, with D possibly being TRBD1 or TRBD2 (6 bases each). CDR3 length: 17 amino acids. Germline-derived CDR1 and CDR2 are SGHVS and FQNEAQ. The germline V and J ends were trimmed by 1 base and 5 bases, with 18 bases remaining between them.

V is TRBV18 and J is TRBJ2-1, with 8 bases matching TRBD2. Per germline, CDR1 KGHSH and CDR2 LQKENI. Trimming at V came to 0 bases and at J to 7 bases, leaving 8 bases not matched to a gene. The CDR3 extends over 16 amino acids. The CDR3 nucleotides read TGTGCCAGCTCACCACCGGGTAGCGGGGCGAAAAATGAGCAGTTCTTC. Protein product: CASSPPGSGAKNEQFF.

This clonotype appeared a few times. This chain joins TRBV4-3 and TRBJ2-7; 7 bases map to TRBD2. This CDR3 contains 15 residues. Germline CDR1 reads LGHNA; CDR2 reads YSLEER. Trimming removed 1 base from V and 9 bases from J; junction bases left unmatched: 12. The CDR3 nucleotides are TGCGCCAGCAGCCAAGGGGGGGGTAGTGGCTTGCGGCAGTACTTC. Protein product: CASSQGGGSGLRQYF.

This clonotype was picked up many times. The chain recombines TRBV12-3 or TRBV12-4 with TRBJ2-2, with D possibly TRBD1 on 6 matching bases. Trimming cost V 6 bases and J 1 base, with 15 bases left between them. This CDR3 has 16 residues. The CDR3 sequence: CASSRSRGQNTGELFF. As DNA, the CDR3 is TGTGCCAGCAGCCGTAGTCGGGGACAGAACACCGGGGAGCTGTTTTTT.

The chain has TRBV9 and TRBJ2-5; TRBD1 aligns across 10 bases. The CDR3 sequence is 16 residues long. V gave up 4 bases and J gave up 3 bases; unmatched junction bases: 9. The germline V gene has CDR1 SGDLS and CDR2 YYNGEE. DNA of the CDR3: TGTGCCAGCAGCTCTCGCTTCGGGACAGGGGAAGAGACCCAGTACTTC. Amino acid sequence: CASSSRFGTGEETQYF.

The chain couples TRBV12-5 to TRBJ2-1; a possible D gene is TRBD1 (5 bases). V lost 1 base and J 0 bases, leaving 7 bases between the germline ends. This CDR3 is 15 amino acids long. CDR1 and CDR2 from the germline V gene are LGHNT and FRNRAP. CDR3 sequence: CASGLGQSSYNEQFF. The DNA of the CDR3 is TGTGCTAGTGGTTTGGGACAGAGCTCCTACAATGAGCAGTTCTTC.

This clonotype was picked up many times. The gene calls are TRBV4-2 and TRBJ1-5; D unclear. This CDR3 has 17 amino acids. Between the trimmed V and J ends, which lost 0 bases and 0 bases, there was a span of 12 bases. Germline lookup yields CDR1 LGHNA and CDR2 YNFKEQ. The CDR3 DNA reads TGTGCCAGCAGCCAAGATAGGGCAGGTCATAGCAATCAGCCCCAGCATTTT. This sequence encodes CASSQDRAGHSNQPQHF.

This clonotype was found many times. The chain couples TRBV6-1 to TRBJ2-3, with no clear D. V lost 10 bases to trimming and J lost 3 bases, with 20 bases between them. Germline lookup yields CDR1 MNHNS and CDR2 SASEGT. The CDR3 is made up of 15 amino acids. The CDR3 bases are TGTGCCACCCGCAGAAAATCCGGCGGAACAGATACGCAGTATTTT. This sequence encodes CATRRKSGGTDTQYF.

This clonotype has a count of ten or more. V gene TRBV20-1 combines with J gene TRBJ2-7; the D is unclear. The germline V gene encodes CDR1 DFQATT and CDR2 SNEGSKA (reference sequence). Trimming stripped 3 bases from V and 0 bases from J, with 15 bases between. This CDR3 spans 15 amino acids. CDR3 in DNA: TGCAGTGCTAGCCTGATTGAAAGAAGCTCCTACGAGCAGTACTTC. This sequence encodes CSASLIERSSYEQYF.

The chain uses TRBV7-2 and TRBJ2-5; the D is unclear. V was clipped by 1 base and J by 1 base, with 10 bases between them. This CDR3 contains 15 residues. Germline V CDR1 and CDR2: SGHTA, FQGNSA. The CDR3 spells CASSLVVLSQETQYF. Here the CDR3 DNA reads TGTGCCAGCAGCTTAGTAGTACTGAGCCAAGAGACCCAGTACTTC. The full variable domain, its missing parts supplied by reference TRBV7-2 and TRBJ2-5, is GAGVSQSPSNKVTEKGKDVELRCDPISGHTALYWYRQSLGQGLEFLIYFQGNSAPDKSGLPSDRFSAERTGGSVSTLTIQRTQQEDSAVYLCASSLVVLSQETQYFGPGTRLLVL.

This clonotype has more than one count but fewer than ten. The chain combines TRBV7-6 with TRBJ2-1; D is undetermined. Between the trimmed V and J ends, which lost 11 bases and 7 bases, there was a span of 21 bases. CDR1 and CDR2 (germline): SGHVS, FNYEAQ. This CDR3 has 14 amino acids. The CDR3 DNA reads as TGTGCCTCCCAAGAGCAGATGGGGTCGAATGAGCAGTTCTTC. It is translated as CASQEQMGSNEQFF.

This clonotype has a count of ten or more. The J gene is TRBJ2-7, the V gene TRBV20-1, with D tentatively TRBD1 (5 bases). CDR1 DFQATT and CDR2 SNEGSKA come from the germline V gene (reference sequence). The CDR3 runs 14 residues. Trimming stripped 6 bases from V and 5 bases from J, with 20 bases between. CDR3 in amino acids: CSAPRVQGINEQYF. The CDR3 DNA follows: TGCAGTGCCCCAAGAGTGCAGGGCATCAACGAGCAGTACTTC.

This clonotype was detected many times. The chain couples TRBV10-3 to TRBJ1-2; D gene unclear. Germline-derived CDR1 and CDR2 are ENHRY and SYGVKD. V shed 8 bases and J shed 1 base, with 17 bases lying between them. The CDR3 has 15 residues. This CDR3 is CAIFARQADNYGYTF. In DNA, the CDR3 is TGTGCCATCTTTGCCCGGCAGGCAGATAACTATGGCTACACCTTC.

This clonotype was seen only a few times. The V and J genes are TRBV7-8 and TRBJ2-7; D is unclear. V gave up 5 bases and J gave up 0 bases, with 11 bases separating them. Germline CDR1 is SGHVS and CDR2 is FQNEAQ. The CDR3 covers 14 residues. CDR3 region: CASSPGPVSYEQYF. As DNA, the CDR3 is TGTGCCAGCAGCCCCGGACCCGTCTCCTACGAGCAGTACTTC.

This clonotype was counted at least ten times. The V call is TRBV12-3 or TRBV12-4, the J call TRBJ2-1; possibly TRBD1 or TRBD2 for D (5 bases each). V lost 8 bases and J lost 5, with 16 bases in between. This CDR3 comprises 14 residues. The CDR3 nucleotides read TGTGCCAGCGCTCCCCCCGGGGCCCACAATGAGCAGTTCTTC. Amino acid sequence: CASAPPGAHNEQFF.

This clonotype was counted at least ten times. The chain has TRBV28 and TRBJ2-3; no clear D gene. The ends were cut back, 10 bases at V and 7 bases at J, with 9 bases in the middle. The germline V gene encodes CDR1 MDHEN and CDR2 SYDVKM. The CDR3 has 10 amino acids. The CDR3 sequence: CATSGHTQYF. CDR3 bases: TGTGCCACCTCTGGCCATACGCAGTATTTT. Full variable domain (missing parts from reference TRBV28 and TRBJ2-3): DVKVTQSSRYLVKRTGEKVFLECVQDMDHENMFWYRQDPGLGLRLIYFSYDVKMKEKGDIPEGYSVSREKKERFSLILESASTNQTSMYLCATSGHTQYFGPGTRLTVL.

This clonotype was recorded many times. The chain has TRBV29-1 and TRBJ2-2; D remains unclear. Deletions cut 4 bases from V and 0 bases from J, with 3 bases between. CDR3 size: 12 residues. Germline lookup yields CDR1 SQVTM and CDR2 ANQGSEA. CDR3 in DNA: TGCAGCGTTGGCCCGAACACCGGGGAGCTGTTTTTT. Its protein is CSVGPNTGELFF.

A few counts support this clonotype. The chain couples TRBV30 to TRBJ2-3; TRBD1 agrees at 9 bases. Looked up from germline, CDR1 is GTSNPN and CDR2 is SVGIG (reference sequence). The CDR3 runs to 14 residues. With V trimmed by 2 bases and J by 4 bases, 4 bases remained unmatched. CDR3 in amino acids: CAWSIQGAADTQYF. Here the CDR3 DNA reads TGTGCCTGGAGTATACAGGGGGCCGCAGATACGCAGTATTTT.

This clonotype was observed a few times. This chain joins TRBV19 and TRBJ2-1; TRBD2 matches 11 bases. V shed 5 bases, J shed 6 bases, and the junction held 9 bases outside the gene matches. The CDR3 covers 16 residues. CDR1 is LNHDA, CDR2 SQIVND, per germline (reference sequence). CDR3 in amino acids: CASSSILAGVFNEQFF. In nucleotides, the CDR3 is TGTGCCAGTAGTTCGATACTAGCGGGAGTATTCAATGAGCAGTTCTTC.